This T cell receptor beta chain was identified in a study of cytomegalovirus exposure and HLA in healthy donors. This clone occurred a few times. PCR amplification relied on 60 Vbeta primers (plus 13 Jbeta primers). Generated by immunoSEQ multiplex PCR, the TCRdb table keeps only in-frame clones and is missing some. There are over 200,000 clones in the sample; around nine tenths occur only once, and approximately 1% lies in the top ten. The length of the CDR3 is 14 residues. Germline V gene sequence: CDR1 MGHDK, CDR2 SYGVNS. V was trimmed by 7 bases and J by 1 base, leaving 13 bases between them. The specimen was PBMCs. The clonotype originates from a woman aged 18-30 years in good health and CMV-seronegative. V gene TRBV25-1 combines with J gene TRBJ2-5; D may be TRBD1 (5 bases). The CDR3 reads CASTPDNRQETQYF. As DNA, the CDR3 is TGTGCCAGCACTCCGGACAACCGCCAAGAGACCCAGTACTTC. Variable domain in full (rest from reference TRBV25-1 and TRBJ2-5): EADIYQTPRYLVIGTGKKITLECSQTMGHDKMYWYQQDPGMELHLIHYSYGVNSTEKGDLSSESTVSRIRTEHFPLTLESARPSHTSQYLCASTPDNRQETQYFGPGTRLLVL.